These T cell receptor beta chains were read from a single sample in a study of blood T cell repertoires in COVID-19. Data came from immunoSEQ multiplex PCR; TCRdb stores just in-frame clones and leaves some out. The table includes around 700,000 clones, about 87% detected once. The source material was peripheral blood. The receptor set was obtained from a young woman with acute or convalescent COVID-19. CDR3s include the opening cysteine and the closing phenylalanine or tryptophan.

CASSLKGAGTEAFF	TRBV5-4
CASSLAPGYEQYF	TRBV7-2
CASSPKGASSYNEQFF	TRBV5-4
CASSRNLGTGESPLHF	TRBV4-1
CASSARRDRGPNTEAFF	TRBV9
CASVGGQGNSPLHF	TRBV7-9
CASRSLGGGEAFF	TRBV27
CASSFYRGYEQYF	TRBV27
CASSLGRGGDTQYF	TRBV5-1
CASSEITGYVGYGYTF	TRBV4-1
CASSRSLEYEQYF	TRBV13
CATGGVSGGRAYEQYF	TRBV15
CAWNPGQTRETQYF	TRBV30
CASSMGAGGSGYTF	TRBV5-1
CASSTGSSEAFF	TRBV12-3/TRBV12-4
CASSPGGSSYNEQFF	TRBV2
CASSPSGGAGPPETQYF	TRBV6-2/TRBV6-3
CASSRRGGETQYF	TRBV7-8
CAWSSHSPLHF	TRBV30
CASSIYGGLGNTEAFF	TRBV19
CASSLSLGQRTEAFF	TRBV27
CASSHPGTDTQYF	TRBV4-3
CASSEGSRGNNSPLHF	TRBV6-1
CSVGQGGTEAFF	TRBV29-1
CASSYSGGAGEKLFF	TRBV6-5
CASSLGDRAYEQYF	TRBV5-1
CASSPVREAPNTEAFF	TRBV19
CASSLYLGGAFF	TRBV6-6
CSAQPGQAKGGYTF	TRBV29-1
CASSYVEGDYLTDTQYF	TRBV6-2/TRBV6-3
CASGDRVSWDEQFF	TRBV10-2
CASSPDRVGTEAFF	TRBV6-5
CASSSLGGGRTTEAFF	TRBV7-8
CASSPGQGYTEAFF	TRBV28
CASSNGYQPQHF	TRBV19
CSVLREGSEAFF	TRBV29-1
CASHGRVSPDGTKNTEAFF	TRBV18
CATSDGQGVGNTIYF	TRBV24-1
CASSYRTLCTEAFF	TRBV21-1
CASNPEVGQGMLYEQYF	TRBV4-1
CASSEPQGLGFYGYTF	TRBV6-1
CASSASSPGTLSHWNEQFF	TRBV9